This entry is about one T cell receptor beta chain. Its antigen is not known. V gave up 1 base and J gave up 0 bases, with 10 bases separating them. The CDR3 contains 16 residues. In germline, CDR1 is LGHNT, CDR2 FRNRAP. These data come from a study of identical twins. Findings and limits, study-wide: Cross-sectional statistical analysis was relied on for the conclusions, without the same donors being followed.

Template switching added a universal primer site, and cDNA bore unique molecular identifiers. TCRdb used MiXCR to reprocess the 5' RACE reads, holding one entry per CDR3 protein. The sample has roughly 240,000 distinct CDR3 sequences; 5.5% to 7% are singletons. These data were also reused for a study on yellow fever vaccine responses in identical twins.

This sequence originates from a woman younger than 35 in good health. The chain recombines TRBV12-5 with TRBJ1-5, with D unclear. What was sequenced was memory (CD45RO+) T cells sorted from blood. CDR3 loop: CASGLGAPGSNQPQHF. The CDR3 DNA is TGTGCTAGTGGTTTGGGGGCCCCAGGTAGCAATCAGCCCCAGCATTTT. Looking up the rest from reference TRBV12-5 and TRBJ1-5 gives the full variable domain: DARVTQTPRHKVTEMGQEVTMRCQPILGHNTVFWYRQTMMQGLELLAYFRNRAPLDDSGMPKDRFSAEMPDATLATLKIQPSEPRDSAVYFCASGLGAPGSNQPQHFGDGTRLSIL.